This T cell receptor (beta chain) was sequenced in a study of cytomegalovirus exposure and HLA in healthy donors. PCR used 60 Vbeta primers and 13 Jbeta primers. Clones were read by immunoSEQ multiplex PCR, and TCRdb kept only the in-frame ones, dropping some. The repertoire has some 130,000 clones, less than 80% of them found once; the top ten carry 6.5%. General observations from the study: An analysis was carried out later, and it reportedly showed fewer N-insertions in an Asian-associated ancestry cluster than the approximately 610-donor mean. In a later analysis, DRB1 alleles had the most associated TCRs; HLA-C alleles the fewest. The availability of immune exposure information extended only to CMV serostatus. Among TCR beta chains, those listed as cytomegalovirus-associated numbered some 160.

Germline CDR1 reads MNHNY; CDR2 reads SVGAGI (reference sequence). Unmatched junction bases numbered 15, after V lost 6 bases and J lost 7 bases. CDR3 size: 16 residues. This clone was observed a handful of times. Its antigen is not known. The origin of this receptor is a man in his forties in good health and CMV-seropositive. The gene calls are TRBV6-6 and TRBJ1-2; 9 positions agree with TRBD1. The sequenced sample was PBMCs. CDR3 sequence: CASSPGQGVSAGGYTF. CDR3 in DNA: TGTGCCAGCAGCCCGGGACAGGGAGTTTCTGCTGGTGGCTACACCTTC.